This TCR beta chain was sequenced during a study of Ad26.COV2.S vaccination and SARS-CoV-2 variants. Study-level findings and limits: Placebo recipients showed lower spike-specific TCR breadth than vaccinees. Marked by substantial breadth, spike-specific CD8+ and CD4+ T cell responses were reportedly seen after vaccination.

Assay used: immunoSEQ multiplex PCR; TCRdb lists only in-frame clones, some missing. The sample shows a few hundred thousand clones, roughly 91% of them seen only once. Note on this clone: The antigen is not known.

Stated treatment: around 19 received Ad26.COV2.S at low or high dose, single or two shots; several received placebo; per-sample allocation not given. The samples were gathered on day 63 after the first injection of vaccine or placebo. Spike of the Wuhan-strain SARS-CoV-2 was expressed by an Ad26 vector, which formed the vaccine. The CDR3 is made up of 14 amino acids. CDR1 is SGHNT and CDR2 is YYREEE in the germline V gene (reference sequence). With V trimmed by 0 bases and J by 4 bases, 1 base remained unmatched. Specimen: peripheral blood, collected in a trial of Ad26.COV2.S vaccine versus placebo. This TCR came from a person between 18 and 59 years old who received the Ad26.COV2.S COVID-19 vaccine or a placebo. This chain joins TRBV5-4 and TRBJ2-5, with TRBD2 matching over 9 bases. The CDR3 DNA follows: TGTGCCAGCAGCTTGGATAGCGGGAGAGAGACCCAGTACTTC. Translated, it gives CASSLDSGRETQYF.